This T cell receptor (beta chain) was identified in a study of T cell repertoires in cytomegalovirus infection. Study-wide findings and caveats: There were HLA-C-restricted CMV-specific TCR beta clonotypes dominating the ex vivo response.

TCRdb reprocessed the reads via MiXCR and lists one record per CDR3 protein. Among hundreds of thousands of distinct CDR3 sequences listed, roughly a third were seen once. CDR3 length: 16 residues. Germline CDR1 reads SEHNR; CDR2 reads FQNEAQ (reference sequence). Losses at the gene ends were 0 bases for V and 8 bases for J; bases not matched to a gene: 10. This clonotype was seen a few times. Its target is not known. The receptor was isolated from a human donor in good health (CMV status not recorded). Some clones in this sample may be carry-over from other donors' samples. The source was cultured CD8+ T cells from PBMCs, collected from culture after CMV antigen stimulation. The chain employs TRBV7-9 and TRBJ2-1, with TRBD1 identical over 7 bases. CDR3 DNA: TGTGCCAGCAGCTTAGCCGTGACAGGGTTAGTCGATGAGCAGTTCTTC. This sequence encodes CASSLAVTGLVDEQFF.